The next 31 T cell receptor beta chains were all read from a single sample in a study of cytomegalovirus exposure and HLA in healthy donors. PCR amplification relied on 60 Vbeta primers (plus 13 Jbeta primers). Generated by immunoSEQ multiplex PCR, the TCRdb table keeps only in-frame clones and is missing some. In total, the table holds 200,000 to 250,000 clones. The sample was PBMCs. These receptors all stem from a woman aged 25-40 years in good health and CMV-seropositive.

The chain is built from TRBV7-6 and TRBJ1-3, with 10 nucleotides matching TRBD1. Unmatched junction bases numbered 11, after V lost 2 bases and J lost 1 base. The CDR3 runs 19 residues. CDR1 is SGHVS and CDR2 is FNYEAQ in the germline V gene. The CDR3 here is CASSLTSRDRGRSGNTIYF. Written as DNA, the CDR3 is TGTGCCAGCAGCTTAACGTCCCGGGACAGGGGTAGATCTGGAAACACCATATATTTT.

The gene calls are TRBV5-1 and TRBJ2-2; D remains ambiguous. Germline values: CDR1 SGHRS, CDR2 YFSETQ. This CDR3 is 16 amino acids long. V was shortened by 0 bases and J by 4 bases, with 13 bases between the two germline ends. CDR3 nucleotide sequence: TGCGCCAGCAGCTTGGGGCCTAGTGTCGCCACCGGGGAGCTGTTTTTT. It encodes CASSLGPSVATGELFF. The complete variable domain, with remaining parts taken from reference TRBV5-1 and TRBJ2-2, reads KAGVTQTPRYLIKTRGQQVTLSCSPISGHRSVSWYQQTPGQGLQFLFEYFSETQRNKGNFPGRFSGRQFSNSRSEMNVSTLELGDSALYLCASSLGPSVATGELFFGEGSRLTVL.

This chain uses TRBV5-1 with TRBJ2-5; TRBD2 matches at 12 bases. The V gene's germline CDR1 is SGHRS and CDR2 YFSETQ. This CDR3 has 16 amino acids. Trimming cost V 4 bases and J 1 base; bases outside gene matches: 5. As DNA, the CDR3 is TGCGCCAGCAGCGTCGGGACTAGCGGGTCCCAAGAGACCCAGTACTTC. Amino acid sequence: CASSVGTSGSQETQYF.

The rearrangement uses TRBV15 and TRBJ1-4; D is unresolved. Trimming cost V 3 bases and J 0 bases, with 26 bases left between them. CDR1 and CDR2 (germline): LNHNV, YYDKDF (reference sequence). This CDR3 comprises 21 residues. The CDR3 sequence: CATSSTLLSSWSLTTNEKLFF. CDR3 nucleotide sequence: TGTGCCACCAGCAGTACCCTTTTGTCTTCCTGGAGTTTAACAACTAATGAAAAACTGTTTTTT.

The chain links TRBV20-1 to TRBJ2-1; no firm D call. Germline lookup yields CDR1 DFQATT and CDR2 SNEGSKA (reference sequence). V lost 2 bases and J 7 bases, leaving 6 bases between the germline ends. This CDR3 is built from 11 residues. Written as DNA, the CDR3 is TGCAGTGCTAGACAGGCTAATGAGCAGTTCTTC. Its translation is CSARQANEQFF.

This rearrangement joins TRBV5-6 to TRBJ2-1, with D possibly matching TRBD2 (5 bases). CDR1 and CDR2 (germline): SGHDT, YYEEEE. The CDR3 loop spans 16 amino acids. Trimming took 1 base from V and 4 from J, leaving 15 bases between them. The CDR3 here is CASSLLGGLAYNEQFF. The CDR3 bases are TGTGCCAGCAGCTTGTTAGGAGGACTCGCTTACAATGAGCAGTTCTTC.

The chain couples TRBV27 to TRBJ2-7; a weak D match, TRBD1 (6 bases). The CDR3 runs to 13 residues. Germline CDR1 reads MNHEY; CDR2 reads SMNVEV (reference sequence). Trimming took 8 bases from V and 0 from J, leaving 11 bases between them. The CDR3 region is CASQQGSSYEQYF. DNA of the CDR3: TGTGCCAGCCAACAGGGAAGCTCCTACGAGCAGTACTTC.

The chain employs TRBV6-6 and TRBJ2-6; 7 bases fit TRBD1. V trimming: 8 bases; J trimming: 4 bases; junction bases outside the gene matches: 5. This CDR3 spans 14 amino acids. CDR1 is MNHNY, CDR2 SVGAGI, per germline (reference sequence). CDR3 bases: TGTGCCAGCCTCAGGGGGTTCGGGGCCAACGTCCTGACTTTC. It codes for CASLRGFGANVLTF.

The CDR3 DNA follows: TGTGCCAGTAGTACCTCGGGACACAACTACAGGGGCTATGGCTACACCTTC. Protein product: CASSTSGHNYRGYGYTF. The gene calls are TRBV19 and TRBJ1-2; 7 bases fit TRBD1. The J segment lost 4 bases and the V segment lost 4 bases, leaving 15 bases of the junction unmatched. Germline V lookup: CDR1 LNHDA, CDR2 SQIVND (reference sequence). There are 17 residues in the CDR3.

The chain combines TRBV7-9 with TRBJ2-7; 11 positions agree with TRBD1. This CDR3 has 15 amino acids. V shed 7 bases and J 3 bases; nucleotides not matched to a gene: 8. Germline values: CDR1 SEHNR, CDR2 FQNEAQ (reference sequence). CDR3 in DNA: TGTGCCAGCAACGAACCGGGACAGGGGGGCTACGAGCAGTACTTC. It is translated as CASNEPGQGGYEQYF.

The chain recombines TRBV15 with TRBJ1-1; D is unresolved. CDR3 length: 14 amino acids. CDR1 and CDR2 (germline): LNHNV, YYDKDF (reference sequence). The V gene lost 3 bases and the J gene lost 0 bases, with 8 bases spanning the gap. CDR3 in amino acids: CATSRGGMNTEAFF. The CDR3 DNA sequence: TGTGCCACCAGCAGGGGAGGAATGAACACTGAAGCTTTCTTT.

The genes are TRBV5-4 and TRBJ2-5; tentative D call: TRBD1 (6 bases). The J call is uncertain, as TRBJ2-7 better fits the DNA end. There are 15 residues in the CDR3. Germline V gene data show CDR1 as SGHNT and CDR2 as YYREEE (reference sequence). DNA for the CDR3: TGTGCCAGCAGCATAAAAACAGGGAACTCCTACGAGCAGTACTTC. It codes for CASSIKTGNSYEQYF.

This chain joins TRBV7-2 and TRBJ1-1; TRBD1 matches 7 bases. Germline-derived CDR1 and CDR2 are SGHTA and FQGNSA. The CDR3 has 14 residues. V lost 3 bases, J lost 2 bases, and 3 bases stayed unmatched. CDR3 sequence (DNA): TGTGCCAGCAGCTTGGACAGGAGAAACACTGAAGCTTTCTTT. Amino acid sequence: CASSLDRRNTEAFF.

The V gene is TRBV7-2, the J gene TRBJ1-1, with unresolved D. This CDR3 has 11 residues. The germline V and J ends were trimmed by 2 bases and 11 bases, with 9 bases remaining between them. The germline V gene has CDR1 SGHTA and CDR2 FQGNSA. The CDR3 DNA follows: TGTGCCAGCAGCTTAACAGATGGGGCTTTCTTT. It yields the protein CASSLTDGAFF.

The chain recombines TRBV6-6 with TRBJ2-7, with TRBD2 matching over 12 bases. CDR1 and CDR2 from the germline V gene are MNHNY and SVGAGI (reference sequence). The ends lost 2 bases at V and 9 bases at J; junction bases unmatched: 8. This CDR3 spans 15 amino acids. This chain's CDR3 is CASSYATSGRGWQYF. The CDR3, as DNA: TGTGCCAGCAGTTACGCGACTAGCGGGAGAGGGTGGCAGTACTTC.

This chain uses TRBV28 with TRBJ2-1, with 8 bases that match TRBD1. With 5 bases clipped from V and 5 bases from J, the junction kept 14 bases outside the gene matches. Germline lookup yields CDR1 MDHEN and CDR2 SYDVKM. This CDR3 has 17 residues. DNA for the CDR3: TGTGCCAGCAGTCCAGGGGGCGGGGTCCCCACACACAATGAGCAGTTCTTC. Amino acid sequence: CASSPGGGVPTHNEQFF.

To note about this clone: The same CDR3 can be traced to other DNA sequences in this sample. The chain combines TRBV28 with TRBJ2-3; D unresolved. There are 11 residues in the CDR3. CDR1 and CDR2 (germline): MDHEN, SYDVKM. Trimming left V 5 bases short and J 6 bases short, with 6 bases between. CDR3 in amino acids: CASSPRDTQYF. The CDR3 bases are TGTGCCAGCAGTCCCAGGGATACGCAGTATTTT.

J is TRBJ1-2 and V is TRBV5-4; 7 bases agree with TRBD1. V shed 5 bases and J 0 bases; nucleotides not matched to a gene: 7. The germline V gene has CDR1 SGHNT and CDR2 YYREEE (reference sequence). The CDR3 has 15 residues. The CDR3 DNA reads as TGTGCCAGCAGGCCAGGGGACAGTGCTAACTATGGCTACACCTTC. It specifies CASRPGDSANYGYTF.

The chain couples TRBV4-1 to TRBJ2-4, with 15 bases aligning to TRBD2. The CDR3 runs 17 residues. The germline V gene has CDR1 MGHRA and CDR2 YSYEKL. After removal of 2 bases from V and 8 bases from J, the junction contained 7 bases not matched to a gene. The CDR3 spells CASSQRTSGRDRDIQYF. The CDR3 coding sequence is TGCGCCAGCAGCCAACGGACTAGCGGGAGGGACAGGGACATTCAGTACTTC.

The chain combines TRBV5-1 with TRBJ2-5, with 8 bases identical to TRBD1. Per germline, CDR1 SGHRS and CDR2 YFSETQ. The CDR3 runs 16 residues. The V gene end was trimmed by 4 bases and the J gene end by 5 bases; junction bases not matched to a gene: 13. The CDR3 spells CASSGLTGATGETQYF. Here the CDR3 DNA reads TGCGCCAGCAGCGGACTGACAGGGGCAACAGGGGAGACCCAGTACTTC.

The V and J genes are TRBV18 and TRBJ2-5, with D perhaps TRBD2 (7 bases). The CDR3 covers 15 residues. V was shortened by 3 bases and J by 4 bases, with 15 bases between the two germline ends. Germline-derived CDR1 and CDR2 are KGHSH and LQKENI. The CDR3, as DNA: TGTGCCAGCTCACCGGCGGGGGCTCGAAGAGAGACCCAGTACTTC. Its translation: CASSPAGARRETQYF.

The rearrangement joins TRBV30 to TRBJ1-5; D might be TRBD1 (5 bases). V lost 0 bases, J lost 0 bases, and 9 bases lay in between. Germline CDR1 and CDR2: GTSNPN and SVGIG (reference sequence). The CDR3 has 15 residues. The CDR3 region is CAWSVAGGSNQPQHF. CDR3 coding DNA: TGTGCCTGGAGTGTTGCGGGGGGTAGCAATCAGCCCCAGCATTTT.

The chain combines TRBV4-3 with TRBJ2-1; D call uncertain. V dropped 3 bases and J dropped 6 bases, with 12 bases sitting between them. The CDR3 totals 14 residues. Germline CDR1 reads LGHNA; CDR2 reads YSLEER. The CDR3 nucleotides are TGCGCCAGCAGCCACCCTGGAAACAGCAATGAGCAGTTCTTC. Amino acids: CASSHPGNSNEQFF.

The chain links TRBV6-5 to TRBJ1-2; weak D call: TRBD1 (5 bases). Germline loops: CDR1 MNHEY, CDR2 SVGAGI. This CDR3 region has 11 residues. V lost 4 bases and J lost 7, with 7 bases in between. CDR3 sequence reads: CASSWGGGYTF. CDR3 coding DNA: TGTGCCAGCAGTTGGGGCGGTGGCTACACCTTC.

The rearrangement joins TRBV5-4 to TRBJ2-5; the match to TRBD2 covers 11 bases. The CDR3 length is 17 residues. Germline CDR1 SGHNT, CDR2 YYREEE (reference sequence). Trimming removed 4 bases from V and 1 base from J; junction bases left unmatched: 9. The CDR3 bases are TGTGCCAGCAGCCCCCCACCGGGACTAGCGGTCCAAGAGACCCAGTACTTC. Translating gives CASSPPPGLAVQETQYF.

The V call is TRBV7-9, the J call TRBJ2-3; 9 nucleotides match TRBD2. The V and J ends lost 2 bases and 4 bases, in that order; junction bases with no gene match: 13. The germline CDR1 and CDR2 sequences are SEHNR and FQNEAQ (reference sequence). CDR3 length: 18 amino acids. The CDR3 protein is CASSLPQGGSGSSDTQYF. The CDR3 DNA follows: TGTGCCAGCAGCTTACCCCAGGGAGGTAGCGGGAGTTCAGATACGCAGTATTTT.

V is TRBV5-1 and J is TRBJ1-2, with 8 bases matching TRBD1. V was pared by 0 bases and J by 6 bases, with 7 bases of the junction left unmatched. CDR1 and CDR2 from the germline V gene are SGHRS and YFSETQ. This CDR3 is 15 amino acids long. CDR3 residues: CASSLVSGGLDGYTF. CDR3 nucleotides: TGCGCCAGCAGCTTGGTCTCAGGGGGCCTCGATGGCTACACCTTC.

The rearrangement joins TRBV7-8 to TRBJ2-1; 12 nucleotides agree with TRBD2. This CDR3 is built from 19 residues. J lost 4 bases, V lost 1 base, and 11 bases had no gene match. CDR1 SGHVS and CDR2 FQNEAQ come from the germline V gene. The chain's CDR3 is CASSLGLAGVGGPYNEQFF. In DNA, the CDR3 is TGTGCCAGCAGCTTAGGACTAGCGGGAGTAGGGGGCCCTTACAATGAGCAGTTCTTC.

This chain links TRBV7-8 with TRBJ1-1, with 10 bases fitting TRBD1. J lost 6 bases, V lost 5 bases, and 6 bases had no gene match. Per germline, CDR1 SGHVS and CDR2 FQNEAQ. This CDR3 has 14 amino acids. CDR3 bases: TGTGCCAGCAGCCACCCCGGGACAGGGGCTGAAGCTTTCTTT. Residues: CASSHPGTGAEAFF.

This rearrangement joins TRBV4-2 to TRBJ1-1; no clear D. V lost 0 bases, J lost 1 base, and 6 bases lay in between. Per germline, CDR1 LGHNA and CDR2 YNFKEQ. The CDR3 totals 14 residues. The CDR3 DNA reads TGTGCCAGCAGCCAAGAGGGCCGGAACACTGAAGCTTTCTTT. Translated, it gives CASSQEGRNTEAFF.

J is TRBJ2-3 and V is TRBV6-5; 8 bases map to TRBD2. The CDR3 sequence is 14 residues long. Germline V gives CDR1 MNHEY, CDR2 SVGAGI. After removal of 5 bases from V and 5 bases from J, the junction contained 6 bases not matched to a gene. The CDR3 DNA follows: TGTGCCAGCAGTAAACTAGCGGTAAAAGATACGCAGTATTTT. Its protein product is CASSKLAVKDTQYF.